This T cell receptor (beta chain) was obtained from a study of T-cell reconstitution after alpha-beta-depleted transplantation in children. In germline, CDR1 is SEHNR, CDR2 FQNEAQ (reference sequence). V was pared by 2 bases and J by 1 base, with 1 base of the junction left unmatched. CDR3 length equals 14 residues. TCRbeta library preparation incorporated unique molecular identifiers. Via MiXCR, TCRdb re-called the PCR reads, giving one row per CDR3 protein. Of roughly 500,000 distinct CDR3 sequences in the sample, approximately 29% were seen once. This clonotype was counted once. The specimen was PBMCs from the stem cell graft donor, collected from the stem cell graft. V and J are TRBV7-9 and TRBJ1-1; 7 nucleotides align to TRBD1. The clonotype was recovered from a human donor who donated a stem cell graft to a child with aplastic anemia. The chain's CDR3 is CASSLWDRNTEAFF. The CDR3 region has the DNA TGTGCCAGCAGCTTATGGGACAGGAACACTGAAGCTTTCTTT.